This record concerns one T cell receptor (beta chain) sequence. V was pared by 4 bases and J by 4 bases, with 5 bases between. This CDR3 is built from 12 residues. Germline CDR1 SNHLY, CDR2 FYNNEI. Time point in this sample: cycle 4 day 1 (C4D1), after around six weeks of nivolumab. Autologous stem cell transplantation was followed by relapse in every patient, and brentuximab vedotin exposure varied. The data are from a study of PD-1 blockade in classical Hodgkin lymphoma. Using immunoSEQ multiplex PCR, the repertoire was profiled, and TCRdb retains in-frame clones only, with some absent. Among fewer than 55,000 clones, nearly 80% were seen once, and the ten largest hold 15% to 20%.

The V gene is TRBV2, the J gene TRBJ1-3; D perhaps matches TRBD1 (5 bases). This material consisted of peripheral blood mononuclear cells (PBMCs), taken before the fourth cycle of nivolumab. This receptor was obtained from a human donor with classical Hodgkin lymphoma. This chain's CDR3 is CASSGQGNTIYF. In nucleotides, the CDR3 is TGTGCCAGCAGTGGACAGGGAAACACCATATATTTT.